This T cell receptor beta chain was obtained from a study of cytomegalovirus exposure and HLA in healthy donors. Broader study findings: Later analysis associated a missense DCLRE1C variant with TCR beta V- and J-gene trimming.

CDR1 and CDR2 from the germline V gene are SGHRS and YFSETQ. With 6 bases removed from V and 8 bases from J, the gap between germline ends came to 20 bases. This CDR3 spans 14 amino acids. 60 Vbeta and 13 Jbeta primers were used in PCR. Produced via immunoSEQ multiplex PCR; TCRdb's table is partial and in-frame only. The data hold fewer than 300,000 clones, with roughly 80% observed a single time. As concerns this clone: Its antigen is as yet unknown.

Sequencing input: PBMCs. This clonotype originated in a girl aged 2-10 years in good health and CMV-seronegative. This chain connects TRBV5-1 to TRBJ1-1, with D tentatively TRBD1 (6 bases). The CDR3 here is CASTIGGRLGEAFF. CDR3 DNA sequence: TGCGCCAGCACCATAGGGGGACGGCTAGGAGAAGCTTTCTTT.